This TCR beta chain was sequenced in a study of OX40 agonist ivuxolimab in advanced cancers. Study-wide context: The costimulatory receptor OX40 (CD134) was targeted by ivuxolimab, a fully human IgG2 agonistic monoclonal antibody. Among the 52 dose-escalation patients, some 19 had hepatocellular carcinoma, approximately 15 melanoma, 9 renal cell carcinoma and 9 head and neck cancer. Patients were allowed to have had prior anti-PD-1, anti-PD-L1 or anti-CTLA-4 therapy, and approximately 40% of the dose-escalation patients had previously received checkpoint inhibitors. The dose-escalation cohort was 82.7% male with a mean age of 60 years, ranging from roughly 23 to 85. Intravenous ivuxolimab was administered to patients every 2 weeks at six dose levels: 0.01, 0.1, 0.3, 1.5, 3 and 10 mg/kg. Partial responses were achieved by three dose-escalation patients, of whom one had hepatocellular carcinoma and two had cutaneous melanoma. Peripheral TCRbeta sequencing was intended to test whether TCR sequence diversity was altered and clonal T-cell expansion was caused by ivuxolimab. The paper covers the monotherapy dose-escalation part of the phase I ivuxolimab trial, which included N ≈ 54 patients.

V drops 3 bases and J drops 6 bases, leaving 14 bases in between. From its cysteine to its phenylalanine, the CDR3 spans 13 amino acids. The read is trimmed to its CDR3 DNA, 39 bases read in frame from base 1. As encoded in the germline V gene, CDR1 is SQVTM while CDR2 is ANQGSEA. Patients with autoimmune disease history or receiving systemic immunosuppression were excluded from the trial. Peripheral blood for TCR sequencing was collected from all dose cohorts at baseline, on cycle 4 day 1, and on cycle 7 day 1. Samples came from an open-label, multicenter, first-in-human phase I dose-escalation trial of ivuxolimab. The trial enrolled adults with locally advanced or metastatic head and neck squamous cell, hepatocellular, melanoma or renal cell carcinoma. Before TCR sequencing, CD4+ and CD8+ T cells were separately sorted from peripheral blood. The paper's findings and limits, for the study overall: The antigen specificity of the clonally expanded peripheral T cells was not determined. Low levels of normalized T-cell clonal expansion were also shown by some nonresponding patients. Partial responders in the 0.1-3.0 mg/kg groups had among the lowest normalized peripheral clonal expansion, especially among CD8+ T cells. At doses of 0.1 to 3.0 mg/kg, clonal expansion of both CD4+ and CD8+ blood T cells was observed from baseline to week 6. After ivuxolimab, more expanded clones were found on average in CD8+ T cells than in CD4+ T cells.

Genomic DNA was extracted from sorted cells for sequencing of the TCRbeta CDR3 region. The immunoSEQ Assay was used to sequence the TCRbeta CDR3 regions. In its TCRdb copy, this immuneACCESS table keeps in-frame sequences only and misses some clones. Where compared with another copy, unresolved V genes explain less than half of these, and the others have no known cause. For this sample the table gives roughly 19,000 clones, of which approximately 82% were detected only once. Clones ranked in the top ten supply 50% to 65% of the sample. Of note for this clone: Its recognized antigen is unknown. No base quality information exists; no much larger clone differs at one position.

Sequenced here: CD4+ or CD8+ T cells sorted from blood, sampled in a trial of the OX40 agonist ivuxolimab. The receptor was isolated from an adult with an advanced solid tumor such as melanoma, head and neck, liver or kidney cancer. The chain is made from TRBV29-1 and TRBJ1-1, with the D segment identity uncertain. The nucleotides are TGCAGCGTTGAGGGTGGCGCGACGGCTGAAGCTTTCTTT. Its amino acids are CSVEGGATAEAFF.